This TCR beta chain came from a study of early T cells in non-severe SARS-CoV-2 infection. Study background: Bulk RNA isolated from unsorted whole blood underwent sequencing; chains were not paired. Study findings and constraints: Sequences matched to VDJdb favored anti-spike CD8 responses, while private and CD4 specificities were missed.

This CDR3 is 15 amino acids long. CDR1 and CDR2 (germline): MNHEY, SMNVEV (reference sequence). Unmatched junction bases numbered 11, after V lost 4 bases and J lost 6 bases. Individual cDNA molecules carried attached unique molecular identifiers. TCRdb re-called the 5' RACE reads with MiXCR, one entry per CDR3 protein. The sample holds nearly 70,000 distinct CDR3 sequences, approximately 4.5% seen once. This clonotype has ten or more counts. What it binds is not known. V is TRBV27 and J is TRBJ1-1; 7 bases match TRBD1. The receptor was derived from an adult who was a healthcare worker with PCR-confirmed SARS-CoV-2 infection or an uninfected control (not recorded which). The donor label of this sample is uncertain. The material sequenced was whole blood, taken at baseline. CDR3 in amino acids: CASSYRVDRAAEAFF. In DNA, the CDR3 is TGTGCCAGCAGTTATCGGGTTGACAGGGCCGCTGAAGCTTTCTTT.